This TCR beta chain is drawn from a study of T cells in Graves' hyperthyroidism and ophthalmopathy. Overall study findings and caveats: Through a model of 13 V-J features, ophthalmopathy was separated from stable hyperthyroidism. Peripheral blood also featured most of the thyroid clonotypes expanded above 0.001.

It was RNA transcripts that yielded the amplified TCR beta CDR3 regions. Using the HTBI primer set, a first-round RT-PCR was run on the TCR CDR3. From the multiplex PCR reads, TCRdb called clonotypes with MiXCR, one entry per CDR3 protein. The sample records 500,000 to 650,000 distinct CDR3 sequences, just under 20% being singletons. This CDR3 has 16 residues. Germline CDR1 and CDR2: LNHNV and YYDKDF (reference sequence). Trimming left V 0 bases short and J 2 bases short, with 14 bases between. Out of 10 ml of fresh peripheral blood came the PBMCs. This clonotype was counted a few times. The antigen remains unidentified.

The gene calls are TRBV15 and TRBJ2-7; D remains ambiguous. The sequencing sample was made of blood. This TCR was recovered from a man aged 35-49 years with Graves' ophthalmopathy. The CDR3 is CATSRDPVPNTYEQYF. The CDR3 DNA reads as TGTGCCACCAGCAGAGATCCAGTGCCAAACACCTACGAGCAGTACTTC.